Shown below are 24 T cell receptor beta chains from a single sample sequenced in a study of blood T cell dynamics during melanoma immunotherapy. Sequenced by immunoSEQ multiplex PCR; TCRdb stores in-frame clones only, minus some. The sample lists roughly 10,000 clones, about 91% occurring once. Described time point: pre-treatment baseline. The sample consisted of blood, taken from a patient treated with checkpoint blockade. All receptors come from a human donor with melanoma.

The chain joins TRBV27 to TRBJ2-1; D may be TRBD1 (7 bases). There are 15 residues in the CDR3. V lost 2 bases and J lost 3, with 11 bases in between. Per germline, CDR1 MNHEY and CDR2 SMNVEV (reference sequence). This CDR3 reads CASSLGQGGYNEQFF. CDR3 DNA sequence: TGTGCCAGCAGTTTAGGTCAGGGGGGCTACAATGAGCAGTTCTTC.

V and J are TRBV4-3 and TRBJ2-3; D tentatively fits TRBD1 or TRBD2 (5 bases each). The CDR3 consists of 15 residues. V shed 0 bases and J shed 5 bases, with 12 bases lying between them. Germline CDR1 reads LGHNA; CDR2 reads YSLEER. Here the CDR3 reads CASSQDGTGRDTQYF. DNA of the CDR3: TGCGCCAGCAGCCAAGATGGGACGGGACGAGATACGCAGTATTTT.

CDR3 in DNA: TGTGCCAGCAGCGTAGGGGCTAGCGAGACCTACGAGCAGTACTTC. This encodes CASSVGASETYEQYF. The chain joins TRBV9 to TRBJ2-5, with D maybe TRBD2 (6 bases). The tail of the sequence fits TRBJ2-7 better, so the J call may be wrong. This CDR3 has 15 residues. Germline CDR1 is SGDLS and CDR2 is YYNGEE.

V is TRBV6-1 and J is TRBJ2-1, with 7 nucleotides matching TRBD1. The CDR3 length is 15 residues. Germline assignment: CDR1 MNHNS and CDR2 SASEGT. With 3 bases clipped from V and 9 bases from J, the junction kept 11 bases outside the gene matches. CDR3 residues: CASSDLGQPNFEQFF. The CDR3 nucleotides are TGTGCCAGCAGTGATTTGGGACAGCCTAATTTTGAGCAGTTCTTC.

The chain combines TRBV2 with TRBJ2-4; D perhaps matches TRBD2 (5 bases). This CDR3 is 14 amino acids long. Per the germline V gene, CDR1 is SNHLY and CDR2 is FYNNEI. The V end lost 5 bases, the J end lost 5 bases, and 13 bases lay between the germline ends. DNA for the CDR3: TGTGCCAGCAGTAAACGGAGCGGAGAAAACATTCAGTACTTC. This encodes CASSKRSGENIQYF.

The gene calls are TRBV5-5 and TRBJ2-6, with D unresolved. The V gene's germline CDR1 is SGHKS and CDR2 YYEKEE (reference sequence). Trimming removed 4 bases from V and 0 bases from J, with 8 bases in between. The CDR3 runs 15 residues. CDR3 loop: CASSPRSSGANVLTF. The CDR3 DNA reads as TGTGCCAGCAGCCCTCGCTCCTCTGGGGCCAACGTCCTGACTTTC.

This chain connects TRBV5-4 to TRBJ2-5; D might be TRBD1 or TRBD2, each matching 5 bases. This CDR3 has 15 amino acids. Germline V gene data show CDR1 as SGHNT and CDR2 as YYREEE (reference sequence). V was pared by 4 bases and J by 3 bases, with 16 bases between. CDR3 DNA: TGTGCCAGCAGCCCGAAGGATATGGGGGAAGAGACCCAGTACTTC. Translating it yields CASSPKDMGEETQYF.

The chain carries TRBV14 and TRBJ2-3; D unclear. The CDR3 spans 19 residues. Trimming cost V 2 bases and J 4 bases, with 25 bases left between them. CDR1 and CDR2 (germline): SGHDN, FVKESK. CDR3 region: CASSQQSSGRKSSSDTQYF. CDR3 DNA: TGTGCCAGCAGCCAACAGTCCTCGGGTAGGAAATCCTCGTCAGATACGCAGTATTTT.

The chain recombines TRBV27 with TRBJ2-1; 10 bases are a match to TRBD2. Germline assignment: CDR1 MNHEY and CDR2 SMNVEV (reference sequence). CDR3 length: 15 amino acids. Unmatched junction bases numbered 6, after V lost 7 bases and J lost 3 bases. CDR3 amino acids: CASTSLAGVYNEQFF. The CDR3 region has the DNA TGTGCCAGCACCTCCCTAGCGGGAGTCTACAATGAGCAGTTCTTC.

The chain uses TRBV7-8 and TRBJ2-3; D unresolved. The CDR3 spans 11 residues. CDR1 and CDR2 (germline): SGHVS, FQNEAQ. V lost 4 bases, J lost 4 bases, and 3 bases lay in between. CDR3 sequence reads: CASSSADTQYF. Here the CDR3 DNA reads TGTGCCAGCAGCTCAGCAGATACGCAGTATTTT.

The V and J genes are TRBV5-1 and TRBJ2-7; TRBD1 or TRBD2 may be the D gene (7 bases each). Looked up from germline, CDR1 is SGHRS and CDR2 is YFSETQ. The V gene lost 2 bases and the J gene lost 3 bases, with 15 bases spanning the gap. This CDR3 contains 15 residues. For the CDR3, the DNA is TGCGCCAGCAGCTTAATACAGGGGAGGGACTACGAGCAGTACTTC. It yields the protein CASSLIQGRDYEQYF.

V and J are TRBV4-3 and TRBJ2-3, with 12 bases that match TRBD2. The V gene end was trimmed by 4 bases and the J gene end by 1 base; junction bases not matched to a gene: 3. The CDR3 has 16 residues. From germline, CDR1 is LGHNA and CDR2 YSLEER. Here the CDR3 reads CASSPRLAGGTDTQYF. The DNA of the CDR3 is TGCGCCAGCAGCCCAAGACTAGCGGGGGGCACAGATACGCAGTATTTT.

J is TRBJ2-1 and V is TRBV5-1; 7 bases agree with TRBD2. The V gene's germline CDR1 is SGHRS and CDR2 YFSETQ. The CDR3 is made up of 14 amino acids. Trimming cost V 0 bases and J 8 bases; bases outside gene matches: 5. The CDR3 sequence is CASSLARGSDEQFF. The CDR3 DNA reads as TGCGCCAGCAGCTTGGCTCGCGGGAGTGATGAGCAGTTCTTC. Together with reference TRBV5-1 and TRBJ2-1, the CDR3 gives the full variable domain: KAGVTQTPRYLIKTRGQQVTLSCSPISGHRSVSWYQQTPGQGLQFLFEYFSETQRNKGNFPGRFSGRQFSNSRSEMNVSTLELGDSALYLCASSLARGSDEQFFGPGTRLTVL.

The rearrangement links TRBV2 to TRBJ2-1; D unclear. Deletions cut 6 bases from V and 1 base from J, with 13 bases between. Looked up from germline, CDR1 is SNHLY and CDR2 is FYNNEI. This CDR3 has 15 amino acids. This chain's CDR3 is CASREQRSSYNEQFF. The CDR3 coding sequence is TGTGCCAGCAGGGAACAAAGGAGTTCCTACAATGAGCAGTTCTTC. Looking up the rest from reference TRBV2 and TRBJ2-1 gives the full variable domain: EPEVTQTPSHQVTQMGQEVILRCVPISNHLYFYWYRQILGQKVEFLVSFYNNEISEKSEIFDDQFSVERPDGSNFTLKIRSTKLEDSAMYFCASREQRSSYNEQFFGPGTRLTVL.

V gene TRBV30 combines with J gene TRBJ1-3; D remains ambiguous. Germline V lookup: CDR1 GTSNPN, CDR2 SVGIG (reference sequence). The CDR3 runs to 12 residues. V was clipped by 3 bases and J by 4 bases, with 7 bases between them. The CDR3 reads CAWRGRGNTIYF. The CDR3 nucleotides are TGTGCCTGGAGGGGCCGCGGAAACACCATATATTTT.

This chain uses TRBV27 with TRBJ2-1; 10 bases are a match to TRBD2. Germline V gene lookup returns CDR1 MNHEY and CDR2 SMNVEV (reference sequence). There are 16 residues in the CDR3. V trimming: 8 bases; J trimming: 8 bases; junction bases outside the gene matches: 15. CDR3 nucleotide sequence: TGTGCCAGCGGGGGATGGGCTAGCGGGAGAGGCGATGAGCAGTTCTTC. Its protein is CASGGWASGRGDEQFF.

This clone was counted only a few times. V is TRBV7-2 and J is TRBJ1-2; the D is unclear. This CDR3 contains 14 residues. The V end was cut by 5 bases, the J end by 0 bases, with 10 bases between. Per the germline V gene, CDR1 is SGHTA and CDR2 is FQGNSA. CDR3 in amino acids: CASSEREANYGYTF. The CDR3 coding sequence is TGTGCCAGCAGCGAGAGGGAGGCTAACTATGGCTACACCTTC.

The rearrangement uses TRBV18 and TRBJ1-4, with D unclear. Trimming removed 6 bases from V and 1 base from J, with 9 bases in between. This CDR3 comprises 14 residues. Looked up from germline, CDR1 is KGHSH and CDR2 is LQKENI. The CDR3 region has the DNA TGTGCCAGCTCCCCCTTGGGAACTAATGAAAAACTGTTTTTT. Translation: CASSPLGTNEKLFF.

The chain joins TRBV18 to TRBJ2-5, with TRBD1 matching 7 bases. J was trimmed by 2 bases and V by 4 bases; bases with no gene match: 7. The CDR3 contains 15 residues. Looked up from germline, CDR1 is KGHSH and CDR2 is LQKENI. CDR3 coding DNA: TGTGCCAGCTCACTTTCGACAGGGACACAAGAGACCCAGTACTTC. It encodes CASSLSTGTQETQYF.

The chain couples TRBV19 to TRBJ1-5, with D unresolved. The germline V gene has CDR1 LNHDA and CDR2 SQIVND (reference sequence). The CDR3 runs 15 residues. Trimming left V 5 bases short and J 6 bases short, with 17 bases between. The chain's CDR3 is CASSLDRLRAQPQHF. DNA of the CDR3: TGTGCCAGTAGTCTGGACCGTTTAAGGGCTCAGCCCCAGCATTTT.

This chain connects TRBV14 to TRBJ2-5; TRBD1 is a possible D gene (5 bases). Trimming stripped 4 bases from V and 8 bases from J, with 20 bases between. CDR3 length equals 15 residues. Germline V gene data show CDR1 as SGHDN and CDR2 as FVKESK. CDR3 residues: CASSRGHVLTGTQYF. The CDR3 nucleotides read TGTGCCAGCAGCCGAGGACACGTCCTCACTGGTACCCAGTACTTC. Combining the CDR3 with reference TRBV14 and TRBJ2-5 gives the whole variable domain EAGVTQFPSHSVIEKGQTVTLRCDPISGHDNLYWYRRVMGKEIKFLLHFVKESKQDESGMPNNRFLAERTGGTYSTLKVQPAELEDSGVYFCASSRGHVLTGTQYFGPGTRLLVL.

This chain links TRBV4-1 with TRBJ2-7; D unclear. CDR1 and CDR2 (germline): MGHRA, YSYEKL. The CDR3 length is 18 residues. Deletions cut 6 bases from V and 3 bases from J, with 27 bases between. The CDR3 is CASSQSDQRDPLHYEQYF. The CDR3 nucleotides are TGCGCCAGCAGTCAAAGTGACCAGCGAGACCCTCTTCACTACGAGCAGTACTTC.

V usage is TRBV10-3 and J usage is TRBJ1-1, with D possibly TRBD1 on 5 matching bases. Per germline, CDR1 ENHRY and CDR2 SYGVKD. V dropped 8 bases and J dropped 8 bases, with 15 bases sitting between them. The CDR3 contains 12 residues. CDR3 sequence: CAIGSTGVEAFF. The CDR3 DNA is TGTGCCATCGGCAGTACAGGCGTGGAAGCTTTCTTT.

The rearrangement joins TRBV28 to TRBJ2-1; 8 bases line up with TRBD2. V lost 5 bases to trimming and J lost 8 bases; unmatched junction nucleotides: 14. Germline V gene sequence: CDR1 MDHEN, CDR2 SYDVKM. The CDR3 extends over 16 amino acids. This CDR3 is CASSRTAGGRGYEQFF. CDR3 nucleotides: TGTGCCAGCAGTCGGACCGCGGGAGGCCGGGGTTATGAGCAGTTCTTC.